This T cell receptor beta chain emerged from a study of radiation and T cells in renal cell carcinoma. The CDR3 runs to 15 residues. V was shortened by 2 bases and J by 5 bases, with 13 bases between the two germline ends. CDR1 is SGHRS and CDR2 is YFSETQ in the germline V gene. This sample's time point: blood 2 weeks post-SBRT. Treatment here: 15 Gy SBRT to primary tumor, nephrectomy 4 weeks later. Radiation-treated patients gave blood at baseline, week 2 and week 4. Clones were sequenced by immunoSEQ multiplex PCR, and TCRdb holds only the in-frame ones, with some missing. Of some 150,000 clones in the sample, roughly 89% are singletons; the top ten hold roughly 13%.

This chain connects TRBV5-1 to TRBJ1-4, with D tentatively TRBD1 (5 bases). Sequencing used blood, obtained from a patient whose treatment included radiotherapy and nephrectomy. This TCR was sampled from a woman aged 45-59 years with renal cell carcinoma. CDR3: CASSLLSGANEKLFF. The CDR3 DNA reads TGCGCCAGCAGCTTATTATCCGGGGCCAATGAAAAACTGTTTTTT.